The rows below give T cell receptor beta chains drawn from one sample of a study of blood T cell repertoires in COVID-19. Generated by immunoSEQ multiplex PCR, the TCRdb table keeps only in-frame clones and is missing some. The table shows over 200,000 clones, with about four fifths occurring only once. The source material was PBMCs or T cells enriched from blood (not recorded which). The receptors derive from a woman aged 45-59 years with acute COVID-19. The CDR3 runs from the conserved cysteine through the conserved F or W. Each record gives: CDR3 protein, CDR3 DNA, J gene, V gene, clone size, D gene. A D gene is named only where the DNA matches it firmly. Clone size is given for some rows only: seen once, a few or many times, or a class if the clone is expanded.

cdr3_aa: CASRLSHDYNEQFF
cdr3_nt: TGTGCCAGCAGACTAAGTCACGACTACAATGAGCAGTTCTTC
j_call: TRBJ2-1
v_call: TRBV3-1/TRBV3-2
clone_size: NA
d_call: NA

cdr3_aa: CATSGCLACDYNEQFF
cdr3_nt: TGTGCCACCAGCGGATGCCTAGCGTGCGACTACAATGAGCAGTTCTTC
j_call: TRBJ2-1
v_call: TRBV15
clone_size: NA
d_call: NA

cdr3_aa: CASSFPNSYEQYF
cdr3_nt: TGTGCCAGCAGCTTCCCAAACTCCTACGAGCAGTACTTC
j_call: TRBJ2-7
v_call: TRBV7-2
clone_size: NA
d_call: NA

cdr3_aa: CASSNGQDTGELFF
cdr3_nt: TGTGCCAGCTCAAACGGACAGGACACCGGGGAGCTGTTTTTT
j_call: TRBJ2-2
v_call: TRBV18
clone_size: NA
d_call: TRBD1

cdr3_aa: CAIKESSGDYEQYF
cdr3_nt: TGTGCCATCAAAGAGTCGTCAGGGGACTACGAGCAGTACTTC
j_call: TRBJ2-7
v_call: TRBV10-3
clone_size: NA
d_call: NA

cdr3_aa: CASSQVASRQPQHF
cdr3_nt: TGTGCCAGCAGCCAAGTAGCCAGCCGGCAGCCCCAGCATTTT
j_call: TRBJ1-5
v_call: TRBV3-1/TRBV3-2
clone_size: NA
d_call: NA

cdr3_aa: CASSLIGGNTEAFF
cdr3_nt: TGCGCCAGCAGCTTGATAGGGGGTAACACTGAAGCTTTCTTT
j_call: TRBJ1-1
v_call: TRBV5-1
clone_size: few
d_call: NA

cdr3_aa: CASRSGQGLGGYTF
cdr3_nt: TGCGCCAGCAGATCGGGACAGGGACTTGGTGGCTACACCTTC
j_call: TRBJ1-2
v_call: TRBV5-1
clone_size: once
d_call: TRBD1

cdr3_aa: CAISADRTSGYTF
cdr3_nt: TGTGCCATCAGTGCAGACAGGACTAGTGGCTACACCTTC
j_call: TRBJ1-2
v_call: TRBV10-3
clone_size: NA
d_call: NA

cdr3_aa: CASSSAEGTGELFF
cdr3_nt: TGTGCCAGCAGCTCGGCAGAGGGAACCGGGGAGCTGTTTTTT
j_call: TRBJ2-2
v_call: TRBV7-2
clone_size: once
d_call: NA

cdr3_aa: CASSQGQGYGYTF
cdr3_nt: TGCGCCAGCAGCCAAGGGCAGGGATATGGCTACACCTTC
j_call: TRBJ1-2
v_call: TRBV4-1
clone_size: few
d_call: NA

cdr3_aa: CASSFFPGRNEQFF
cdr3_nt: TGTGCCAGCAGCTTTTTTCCAGGTCGAAATGAGCAGTTCTTC
j_call: TRBJ2-1
v_call: TRBV7-4
clone_size: once
d_call: NA

cdr3_aa: CASSIRQGPPTSKNIQYF
cdr3_nt: TGTGCCAGTAGTATTAGGCAGGGTCCCCCCACTTCCAAAAACATTCAGTACTTC
j_call: TRBJ2-4
v_call: TRBV19
clone_size: NA
d_call: NA

cdr3_aa: CATSDGLAGGRETQYF
cdr3_nt: TGTGCCACCAGTGATGGGCTAGCGGGAGGGCGGGAGACCCAGTACTTC
j_call: TRBJ2-5
v_call: TRBV24-1
clone_size: NA
d_call: TRBD2

cdr3_aa: CASSQDWAGTGFRTDTQYF
cdr3_nt: TGCGCCAGCAGCCAAGATTGGGCCGGGACAGGGTTTCGCACAGATACGCAGTATTTT
j_call: TRBJ2-3
v_call: TRBV4-3
clone_size: once
d_call: TRBD1

cdr3_aa: CASSPDGAGGSYEQYF
cdr3_nt: TGCGCCAGCAGCCCCGACGGAGCGGGGGGCTCCTACGAGCAGTACTTC
j_call: TRBJ2-7
v_call: TRBV5-1
clone_size: NA
d_call: TRBD2

cdr3_aa: CATSDRDSYGYTF
cdr3_nt: TGTGCCACCAGTGACCGGGACAGTTATGGCTACACCTTC
j_call: TRBJ1-2
v_call: TRBV24-1
clone_size: few
d_call: TRBD1

cdr3_aa: CASSPPLGEAETQYF
cdr3_nt: TGTGCCAGCTCACCACCGTTGGGGGAGGCGGAGACCCAGTACTTC
j_call: TRBJ2-5
v_call: TRBV18
clone_size: NA
d_call: NA

cdr3_aa: CASSLVGTGGVGNEQFF
cdr3_nt: TGCGCCAGCAGCTTGGTCGGGACCGGGGGGGTCGGCAATGAGCAGTTCTTC
j_call: TRBJ2-1
v_call: TRBV5-1
clone_size: NA
d_call: TRBD2

cdr3_aa: CALKGQTSNTEAFF
cdr3_nt: TGTGCACTTAAGGGACAGACTTCGAACACTGAAGCTTTCTTT
j_call: TRBJ1-1
v_call: TRBV28
clone_size: few
d_call: TRBD1

cdr3_aa: CSVSRQGRAGYTF
cdr3_nt: TGCAGCGTTTCCCGACAGGGCCGGGCTGGCTACACCTTC
j_call: TRBJ1-2
v_call: TRBV29-1
clone_size: NA
d_call: TRBD1

cdr3_aa: CASSLEAAGTNEKLFF
cdr3_nt: TGTGCCAGCAGCTTAGAAGCAGCAGGGACTAATGAAAAACTGTTTTTT
j_call: TRBJ1-4
v_call: TRBV7-2
clone_size: NA
d_call: NA

cdr3_aa: CASSLGLVQGPGGYTF
cdr3_nt: TGTGCCAGCAGCTTAGGGTTGGTACAGGGGCCGGGAGGCTACACCTTC
j_call: TRBJ1-2
v_call: TRBV7-2
clone_size: NA
d_call: TRBD1

cdr3_aa: CASTKRGGNTEAFF
cdr3_nt: TGTGCCAGCACCAAAAGGGGCGGGAACACTGAAGCTTTCTTT
j_call: TRBJ1-1
v_call: TRBV7-9
clone_size: NA
d_call: NA

cdr3_aa: CASSIGTALTNEKLFF
cdr3_nt: TGTGCCAGCAGCATCGGGACAGCTCTAACTAATGAAAAACTGTTTTTT
j_call: TRBJ1-4
v_call: TRBV11-3
clone_size: NA
d_call: TRBD1

cdr3_aa: CASSPGTGSLSGNTIYF
cdr3_nt: TGTGCCAGCAGCCCCGGGACAGGGAGTTTGTCTGGAAACACCATATATTTT
j_call: TRBJ1-3
v_call: TRBV7-8
clone_size: NA
d_call: TRBD1

cdr3_aa: CAISRDSLGTDTQYF
cdr3_nt: TGTGCCATCAGCCGGGACTCGTTGGGCACAGATACGCAGTATTTT
j_call: TRBJ2-3
v_call: TRBV10-3
clone_size: NA
d_call: NA

cdr3_aa: CASSQEPGGHLNEQYF
cdr3_nt: TGTGCCAGCAGCCAAGAGCCGGGGGGCCATTTGAACGAGCAGTACTTC
j_call: TRBJ2-7
v_call: TRBV3-1/TRBV3-2
clone_size: NA
d_call: NA

cdr3_aa: CASSSGQGGYNQPQHF
cdr3_nt: TGTGCCAGCAGTTCGGGACAGGGAGGCTACAATCAGCCCCAGCATTTT
j_call: TRBJ1-5
v_call: TRBV6-2/TRBV6-3
clone_size: few
d_call: TRBD1

cdr3_aa: CASSLSGRESNQPQHF
cdr3_nt: TGTGCCAGCAGTTTATCGGGCAGGGAAAGCAATCAGCCCCAGCATTTT
j_call: TRBJ1-5
v_call: TRBV28
clone_size: few
d_call: NA

cdr3_aa: CASSLRSSGPLHF
cdr3_nt: TGTGCCAGCAGTTTAAGGTCCTCGGGGCCCCTCCACTTT
j_call: TRBJ1-6
v_call: TRBV12-3/TRBV12-4
clone_size: NA
d_call: NA

cdr3_aa: CASRREASWDTGELFF
cdr3_nt: TGTGCCAGCAGACGAGAGGCTTCTTGGGACACCGGGGAGCTGTTTTTT
j_call: TRBJ2-2
v_call: TRBV27
clone_size: NA
d_call: NA

cdr3_aa: CASSPGTSGNNEQFF
cdr3_nt: TGTGCCAGCAGCCCCGGGACTAGCGGAAACAATGAGCAGTTCTTC
j_call: TRBJ2-1
v_call: TRBV11-3
clone_size: NA
d_call: TRBD2

cdr3_aa: CASSLSGAWTGSYEQYF
cdr3_nt: TGTGCCAGCAGTTTATCTGGGGCTTGGACAGGGTCCTACGAGCAGTACTTC
j_call: TRBJ2-7
v_call: TRBV27
clone_size: NA
d_call: TRBD1

cdr3_aa: CASSQWGLIVPDKNIQYF
cdr3_nt: TGTGCCAGCAGCCAATGGGGGCTAATTGTGCCCGACAAAAACATTCAGTACTTC
j_call: TRBJ2-4
v_call: TRBV3-1/TRBV3-2
clone_size: NA
d_call: NA

cdr3_aa: CASSQHSGASSYNEQFF
cdr3_nt: TGTGCCAGCAGCCAACATAGCGGGGCGAGCTCCTACAATGAGCAGTTCTTC
j_call: TRBJ2-1
v_call: TRBV3-1/TRBV3-2
clone_size: NA
d_call: TRBD2

cdr3_aa: CASSPGGAILGYNEQFF
cdr3_nt: TGTGCCAGCAGCCCCGGGGGGGCGATACTAGGGTACAATGAGCAGTTCTTC
j_call: TRBJ2-1
v_call: TRBV7-2
clone_size: NA
d_call: TRBD2

cdr3_aa: CAISEPSYEQFF
cdr3_nt: TGTGCCATCAGTGAACCTAGTTATGAGCAGTTCTTC
j_call: TRBJ2-1
v_call: TRBV10-3
clone_size: NA
d_call: NA

cdr3_aa: CASTRGGRTEAFF
cdr3_nt: TGTGCCAGCACCCGGGGAGGAAGGACTGAAGCTTTCTTT
j_call: TRBJ1-1
v_call: TRBV28
clone_size: NA
d_call: NA

cdr3_aa: CASGRPYEQYF
cdr3_nt: TGTGCCAGCGGGAGACCCTACGAGCAGTACTTC
j_call: TRBJ2-7
v_call: TRBV28
clone_size: NA
d_call: NA

cdr3_aa: CASSPGYGQGSAYEQYF
cdr3_nt: TGTGCCAGCAGTCCAGGATACGGACAGGGTAGCGCCTACGAGCAGTACTTC
j_call: TRBJ2-7
v_call: TRBV28
clone_size: few
d_call: TRBD1

cdr3_aa: CASSLSVQGGHEQYF
cdr3_nt: TGCGCCAGCAGCTTGAGTGTGCAGGGCGGCCACGAGCAGTACTTC
j_call: TRBJ2-7
v_call: TRBV5-1
clone_size: NA
d_call: NA

cdr3_aa: CASSSGGSLGPQHF
cdr3_nt: TGTGCCAGCAGCTCAGGGGGTTCACTGGGGCCCCAGCATTTT
j_call: TRBJ1-5
v_call: TRBV11-2
clone_size: NA
d_call: TRBD1

cdr3_aa: CASSFPGTGAYEQYF
cdr3_nt: TGTGCCAGCAGTTTTCCGGGGACAGGGGCCTACGAGCAGTACTTC
j_call: TRBJ2-7
v_call: TRBV28
clone_size: few
d_call: TRBD1

cdr3_aa: CASSPQGTEAFF
cdr3_nt: TGTGCCAGCAGCCCACAGGGGACTGAAGCTTTCTTT
j_call: TRBJ1-1
v_call: TRBV7-9
clone_size: NA
d_call: TRBD1

cdr3_aa: CASSPSSGPSGNTIYF
cdr3_nt: TGTGCCAGCAGCCCTTCGTCAGGGCCCTCTGGAAACACCATATATTTT
j_call: TRBJ1-3
v_call: TRBV4-2
clone_size: NA
d_call: NA

cdr3_aa: CASSVALSSGANVLTF
cdr3_nt: TGTGCCAGCAGCGTAGCTTTGAGTTCCGGGGCCAACGTCCTGACTTTC
j_call: TRBJ2-6
v_call: TRBV9
clone_size: NA
d_call: NA